These T cell receptor beta chains were read from a single sample in a study of blood T cell repertoires in COVID-19. Using immunoSEQ multiplex PCR, the repertoire was profiled, and TCRdb retains in-frame clones only, with some absent. The profile shows about 170,000 clones, roughly 90% of them singletons. Sequencing was performed on PBMCs or T cells enriched from blood (not recorded which). These receptors came from a human donor with acute COVID-19. The donor label of this sample is uncertain. CDR3s include the opening cysteine and the closing phenylalanine or tryptophan.

length,V,J,CDR3
12,TRBV24-1,TRBJ1-1,CATSAPGGRAFF
12,TRBV30,TRBJ1-4,CAWTPGSEKLFF
13,TRBV27,TRBJ1-1,CASSTAMNTEAFF
16,TRBV4-3,TRBJ2-7,CASSQVARNSGYEQYF
14,TRBV27,TRBJ2-7,CASSRSGGINEQYF
16,TRBV9,TRBJ2-3,CASSAGQLGSGDTQYF
14,TRBV6-6,TRBJ1-5,CASRQGAGNQPQHF
13,TRBV10-2,TRBJ1-1,CASSIPPGGEAFF
13,TRBV7-8,TRBJ1-2,CASSRGTGGGYTF
13,TRBV5-1,TRBJ2-3,CASSLTSTDTQYF
17,TRBV18,TRBJ2-7,CASSPGLASSPVYEQYF
16,TRBV5-8,TRBJ2-5,CASSPREGLARETQYF
13,TRBV2,TRBJ2-1,CASGENFYNEQFF
15,TRBV24-1,TRBJ2-2,CATSVSGQGTGELFF
16,TRBV7-9,TRBJ2-3,CASSSPGRPSTDTQYF
16,TRBV2,TRBJ1-3,CASSEGTEGAGNTIYF
16,TRBV13,TRBJ2-5,CASSSPREVDQETQYF
14,TRBV6-6,TRBJ1-3,CASRQGSSGNTIYF
19,TRBV4-1,TRBJ2-3,CASSQGIFTSGGDTDTQYF
11,TRBV2,TRBJ2-7,CASGQGYEQYF
15,TRBV13,TRBJ1-2,CASTTGTASFYGYTF
15,TRBV4-2,TRBJ1-2,CASSQGTGGNYGYTF
12,TRBV2,TRBJ1-2,CASRGEGNGYTF
15,TRBV7-2,TRBJ2-2,CASSLAGQGTGELFF
15,TRBV24-1,TRBJ1-2,CATSGVGQAGYGYTF
14,TRBV11-2,TRBJ1-2,CASSSRVRPYGYTF
15,TRBV19,TRBJ2-3,CASSALAGGSDTQYF
14,TRBV10-3,TRBJ1-1,CAISERQMNTEAFF